These 7 T cell receptor beta chains share one sample of origin, sequenced in a study of CD8+CD57+ T cells in acquired aplastic anemia. Profiling of TCR beta VDJ combinations and CDR3 sequences used genomic DNA as template. TCRdb processed the reads anew with MiXCR; each CDR3 protein has one entry. The sample includes 200,000 or so distinct CDR3 sequences, less than 65% seen only once; the top ten take approximately 44%. Sequencing input: sorted CD4+, CD8+, or CD8+CD57+ T cells (not recorded which) from PBMCs. The receptors derive from a human donor with severe aplastic anemia or a healthy control (not recorded which).

This clonotype was observed a single time. The chain carries TRBV2 and TRBJ1-2, with TRBD1 matching 10 bases. This CDR3 contains 14 residues. Per germline, CDR1 SNHLY and CDR2 FYNNEI. V was pared by 6 bases and J by 8 bases, with 9 bases of the junction left unmatched. The CDR3 DNA reads TGTGCCAGCAGGACAGGGGGCGCGGTGTTCGGCTACACCTTC. Its translation: CASRTGGAVFGYTF.

The chain is built from TRBV20-1 and TRBJ2-5; TRBD1 aligns across 8 bases. Germline V gene data show CDR1 as DFQATT and CDR2 as SNEGSKA (reference sequence). With V trimmed by 1 base and J by 2 bases, 3 bases remained unmatched. This CDR3 spans 14 amino acids. The CDR3: CSARVGTGQETQYF. The CDR3 bases are TGCAGTGCTAGAGTCGGGACAGGTCAAGAGACCCAGTACTTC.

The V gene is TRBV7-9, the J gene TRBJ1-2; D gene ambiguous. The ends were cut back, 5 bases at V and 3 bases at J, with 13 bases in the middle. The CDR3 loop spans 14 amino acids. CDR1 is SEHNR, CDR2 FQNEAQ, per germline (reference sequence). The CDR3 protein is CASSPRAADYGYTF. CDR3 sequence (DNA): TGTGCCAGCAGCCCCCGGGCGGCCGACTATGGCTACACCTTC. The entire variable domain, with the rest obtained from reference TRBV7-9 and TRBJ1-2, is as follows: DTGVSQNPRHKITKRGQNVTFRCDPISEHNRLYWYRQTLGQGPEFLTYFQNEAQLEKSRLLSDRFSAERPKGSFSTLEIQRTEQGDSAMYLCASSPRAADYGYTFGSGTRLTVV.

The CDR3 region has the DNA TGTGCCACCTCCCACAGGGGCGAAGAGACCCAGTACTTC. Translated, it gives CATSHRGEETQYF. The chain joins TRBV24-1 to TRBJ2-5, with TRBD1 identical over 7 bases. From germline, CDR1 is KGHDR and CDR2 SFDVKD. Losses at the gene ends were 9 bases for V and 3 bases for J; bases not matched to a gene: 6. The CDR3 extends over 13 amino acids.

J is TRBJ1-6 and V is TRBV12-3 or TRBV12-4, with D tentatively TRBD1 (5 bases). V was pared by 7 bases and J by 10 bases, with 11 bases between. This CDR3 is built from 12 residues. CDR3 amino acids: CASTYGGSPLHF. CDR3 DNA sequence: TGTGCCAGCACGTACGGGGGGTCACCCCTCCACTTT.

This clonotype was found many times. This rearrangement joins TRBV6-1 to TRBJ2-2; possible D gene TRBD1, 6 bases. V was trimmed by 5 bases and J by 7 bases, leaving 11 bases between them. The CDR3 covers 13 residues. Per germline, CDR1 MNHNS and CDR2 SASEGT. The DNA of the CDR3 is TGTGCCAGCAGTCCAGGGGTTATCGGGGAGCTGTTTTTT. The encoded protein is CASSPGVIGELFF.

The chain joins TRBV25-1 to TRBJ2-7; D is ambiguous. V was clipped by 4 bases and J by 4 bases, with 17 bases between them. The germline CDR1 and CDR2 sequences are MGHDK and SYGVNS. The CDR3 extends over 15 amino acids. CDR3 DNA sequence: TGTGCCAGCAGTGTATCCCTGGGTTTCGGGTACGAGCAGTACTTC. This encodes CASSVSLGFGYEQYF.